What follows are 30 T cell receptor beta chains derived from one specimen sequenced in a study of blood T cells in healthy people across ages. The use of a sample-barcoded 5' primer and a J-beta primer mix characterized a second PCR of 7 to 11 cycles. TCRdb redid the calling of the 5' RACE reads with MiXCR, one entry per CDR3 protein. The sample holds 500,000 to 700,000 distinct CDR3 sequences, under 30% seen once. Sample: blood. The receptors shown here come from an elderly woman in good health.

This clonotype has a count of ten or more. J is TRBJ2-6 and V is TRBV6-5; possible D gene TRBD1, 5 bases. CDR1 is MNHEY and CDR2 is SVGAGI in the germline V gene. Trimming cost V 6 bases and J 0 bases, with 12 bases left between them. The CDR3 totals 16 residues. CDR3 nucleotides: TGTGCCAGCAGCCTCGGCAGGGACTCTGGGGCCAACGTCCTGACTTTC. It translates to CASSLGRDSGANVLTF.

This clonotype appeared many times. The CDR3 DNA sequence: TGCAGTGCTAGAGATCCCAGGAACACTGAAGCTTTCTTT. Residues: CSARDPRNTEAFF. This chain connects TRBV20-1 to TRBJ1-1; no firm D call. Between the trimmed V and J ends, which lost 0 bases and 1 base, there was a span of 6 bases. CDR1 is DFQATT and CDR2 is SNEGSKA in the germline V gene (reference sequence). The CDR3 is 13 amino acids.

This clonotype was observed at least ten times. For the CDR3, the DNA is TGCAGCGTTGGCACAGTAGAGACCCAGTACTTC. It encodes CSVGTVETQYF. J is TRBJ2-5 and V is TRBV29-1; no reliable D call. CDR1 SQVTM and CDR2 ANQGSEA come from the germline V gene. V lost 4 bases and J lost 4, with 7 bases in between. The CDR3 is 11 residues long.

This clonotype has just a few counts. The chain recombines TRBV4-2 with TRBJ2-3; TRBD2 agrees at 12 bases. V dropped 5 bases and J dropped 2; count of bases not matched to a gene: 8. Germline loops: CDR1 LGHNA, CDR2 YNFKEQ. This CDR3 is built from 17 residues. In DNA, the CDR3 is TGTGCCAGCAGCTCATCCGGACTAGCGGGGATCACAGATACGCAGTATTTT. This encodes CASSSSGLAGITDTQYF.

This clonotype was seen a handful of times. The chain has TRBV9 and TRBJ1-4; D gene unclear. Per the germline V gene, CDR1 is SGDLS and CDR2 is YYNGEE. Trimming left V 4 bases short and J 8 bases short, with 18 bases between. This CDR3 spans 15 amino acids. CDR3 DNA: TGTGCCAGCAGCCCTTACGGAATTAATAACGAAAAACTGTTTTTT. This translates into CASSPYGINNEKLFF.

Worth noting for this clonotype: A much larger clone lies one base from this, so it may be a read error. The CDR3: CSASRDSGYGCTF. For the CDR3, the DNA is TGCAGTGCTAGCAGGGACTCGGGCTATGGCTGCACCTTC. This chain links TRBV20-1 with TRBJ1-2, with D possibly being TRBD1 (5 bases). CDR3 length equals 13 residues. CDR1 is DFQATT and CDR2 is SNEGSKA in the germline V gene (reference sequence).

The rearrangement links TRBV3-1 to TRBJ1-3, with D unresolved. The CDR3 extends over 14 amino acids. The V end was cut by 1 base, the J end by 4 bases, with 8 bases between. In germline, CDR1 is LGHDT, CDR2 YNNKEL (reference sequence). The CDR3 loop reads CASSQGNLGNTIYF. CDR3 sequence (DNA): TGTGCCAGCAGCCAAGGCAATCTAGGAAACACCATATATTTT.

The table lists this clonotype with a few counts. A clone one base away is much larger, so this may be a read error. The rearrangement uses TRBV5-6 and TRBJ2-1; no firm D call. The V gene's germline CDR1 is SGHDT and CDR2 YYEEEE. V was clipped by 1 base and J by 0 bases, with 8 bases between them. The CDR3 has 15 residues. For the CDR3, the DNA is TGTGCCAGCAGCTTGAGGGCTACCTCCTACAATGAGCAGTTCTTC. Protein sequence: CASSLRATSYNEQFF.

This clonotype has ten or more counts. The V call is TRBV10-3, the J call TRBJ2-5; no reliable D call. The CDR3 runs 12 residues. The V and J ends lost 3 bases and 5 bases respectively, with 7 bases between them. Germline CDR1 ENHRY, CDR2 SYGVKD. The CDR3, as DNA: TGTGCCATCAGTGAACTTGGGGAGACCCAGTACTTC. Protein: CAISELGETQYF.

This clonotype was seen repeatedly, ten times or more. The chain is built from TRBV6-6 and TRBJ1-6; TRBD1 aligns across 9 bases. CDR3 size: 16 residues. V gave up 8 bases and J gave up 9 bases; unmatched junction bases: 14. In germline, CDR1 is MNHNY, CDR2 SVGAGI (reference sequence). The CDR3 sequence is CASLVGRTGVASPLHF. The CDR3 nucleotides are TGTGCCAGCCTAGTTGGCCGGACAGGGGTAGCTTCACCCCTCCACTTT.

This clonotype was detected many times. The chain employs TRBV6-2 or TRBV6-3 and TRBJ2-1; TRBD2 matches 11 bases. Trimming took 5 bases from V and 7 from J; bases not matched to a gene: 10. The CDR3 spans 16 residues. Germline V gene sequence: CDR1 MNHEY, CDR2 SVGEGT. The CDR3 bases are TGTGCCAGCAGTCCTAGCGGGGGGTTCACCGGGAATGAGCAGTTCTTC. This translates into CASSPSGGFTGNEQFF.

This clonotype was detected ten times or more. V usage is TRBV7-9 and J usage is TRBJ2-3, with unresolved D. Trimming left V 5 bases short and J 6 bases short, with 18 bases between. CDR1 and CDR2 (germline): SEHNR, FQNEAQ (reference sequence). This CDR3 region has 15 residues. The CDR3 DNA reads TGTGCCAGCAGCCGCAGACCCCCTGAGTTGGATACGCAGTATTTT. It specifies CASSRRPPELDTQYF.

This clonotype was seen at least ten times. The rearrangement links TRBV6-1 to TRBJ2-3; 7 bases match TRBD2. J gave up 6 bases and V 0 bases, and 6 bases lay outside the gene matches. This CDR3 spans 15 amino acids. The germline V gene encodes CDR1 MNHNS and CDR2 SASEGT. The CDR3 DNA reads TGTGCCAGCAGTGAAGCCGGGGGGATAGGGGATACGCAGTATTTT. Translation: CASSEAGGIGDTQYF.

This clonotype was counted at least ten times. This chain links TRBV7-2 with TRBJ1-5; D gene unclear. The CDR3 is 14 residues long. Trimming removed 2 bases from V and 0 bases from J, with 5 bases in between. Per germline, CDR1 SGHTA and CDR2 FQGNSA. CDR3 nucleotides: TGTGCCAGCAGCTTATACCCTAGCAATCAGCCCCAGCATTTT. Translated, it gives CASSLYPSNQPQHF. The variable domain in full, completed from reference TRBV7-2 and TRBJ1-5, reads GAGVSQSPSNKVTEKGKDVELRCDPISGHTALYWYRQSLGQGLEFLIYFQGNSAPDKSGLPSDRFSAERTGGSVSTLTIQRTQQEDSAVYLCASSLYPSNQPQHFGDGTRLSIL.

This clonotype was observed a few times. The V call is TRBV28, the J call TRBJ2-1, with 7 bases fitting TRBD2. Germline V CDR1 and CDR2: MDHEN, SYDVKM. The CDR3 length is 14 residues. After removal of 2 bases from V and 6 bases from J, the junction contained 4 bases not matched to a gene. CDR3 nucleotides: TGTGCCAGCAGTTTAGCGGGGGTTGGCAATGAGCAGTTCTTC. It specifies CASSLAGVGNEQFF.

This clonotype was picked up many times. This chain connects TRBV12-3 or TRBV12-4 to TRBJ2-5, with 7 bases aligning to TRBD2. V shed 4 bases, J shed 2 bases, and the junction held 16 bases outside the gene matches. There are 18 residues in the CDR3. The CDR3: CASSSWAKTSTSQETQYF. The CDR3 nucleotides are TGTGCCAGCAGTTCTTGGGCGAAGACTAGCACTTCTCAAGAGACCCAGTACTTC.

This clonotype showed up many times. The gene calls are TRBV7-8 and TRBJ1-5, with TRBD1 identical over 7 bases. Germline CDR1 is SGHVS and CDR2 is FQNEAQ. Trimming at V came to 4 bases and at J to 0 bases, leaving 3 bases not matched to a gene. The CDR3 covers 15 residues. The CDR3 DNA reads TGTGCCAGCAGCTCGACAGGGCTTAGCAATCAGCCCCAGCATTTT. It encodes CASSSTGLSNQPQHF.

This clonotype was detected only a few times. The chain is built from TRBV5-6 and TRBJ1-1; 12 bases agree with TRBD1. V dropped 4 bases and J dropped 6; count of bases not matched to a gene: 7. The CDR3 has 15 residues. In germline, CDR1 is SGHDT, CDR2 YYEEEE. CDR3 in amino acids: CASSTGQGAFPEAFF. The CDR3 region has the DNA TGTGCCAGCAGCACGGGACAGGGGGCCTTCCCTGAAGCTTTCTTT.

This clonotype has more than one count but fewer than ten. The J gene is TRBJ1-1, the V gene TRBV3-1; TRBD1 matches 10 bases. There are 16 residues in the CDR3. After removal of 4 bases from V and 4 bases from J, the junction contained 9 bases not matched to a gene. In germline, CDR1 is LGHDT, CDR2 YNNKEL (reference sequence). CDR3: CASSLRTGGVGTEAFF. CDR3 DNA: TGTGCCAGCAGCCTACGGACAGGGGGGGTTGGCACTGAAGCTTTCTTT.

This rearrangement joins TRBV28 to TRBJ2-7, with 7 bases lining up with TRBD1. Germline V gives CDR1 MDHEN, CDR2 SYDVKM. The CDR3 is 14 residues long. Trimming cost V 8 bases and J 2 bases; bases outside gene matches: 9. In nucleotides, the CDR3 is TGTGCCAGCGCCACAGGGACAGTTACCTACGAGCAGTACTTC. Its translation: CASATGTVTYEQYF.

This rearrangement joins TRBV30 to TRBJ2-5; 15 bases agree with TRBD2. V shed 3 bases and J 2 bases; nucleotides not matched to a gene: 4. CDR1 and CDR2 (germline): GTSNPN, SVGIG (reference sequence). The CDR3 loop spans 16 amino acids. CDR3 loop: CAWSPGTSGGQETQYF. DNA of the CDR3: TGTGCCTGGAGCCCCGGGACTAGCGGGGGGCAAGAGACCCAGTACTTC.

The chain combines TRBV5-1 with TRBJ2-3; weak D call: TRBD1 (6 bases). In germline, CDR1 is SGHRS, CDR2 YFSETQ. Trimming took 0 bases from V and 6 from J, leaving 14 bases between them. The CDR3 contains 15 residues. The CDR3 DNA follows: TGCGCCAGCAGCTTGGGGCAGGGGAATGTGGATACGCAGTATTTT. Translation: CASSLGQGNVDTQYF. Looking up the rest from reference TRBV5-1 and TRBJ2-3 gives the full variable domain: KAGVTQTPRYLIKTRGQQVTLSCSPISGHRSVSWYQQTPGQGLQFLFEYFSETQRNKGNFPGRFSGRQFSNSRSEMNVSTLELGDSALYLCASSLGQGNVDTQYFGPGTRLTVL.

Note on this clonotype: This may be a read error: a much more frequent sequence differs by one nucleotide. The chain links TRBV18 to TRBJ2-1; 11 nucleotides align to TRBD1. CDR3 length equals 13 residues. Germline V gene lookup returns CDR1 KGHSH and CDR2 LQKENI. V trimming: 6 bases; J trimming: 10 bases; junction bases outside the gene matches: 5. The CDR3 region has the DNA TGTGCCAGCTCTCGGACAGGGGGCCACGAGCAGTTCTTC. Its translation is CASSRTGGHEQFF. The variable domain in full, completed from reference TRBV18 and TRBJ2-1, reads NAGVMQNPRHLVRRRGQEARLRCSPMKGHSHVYWYRQLPEEGLKFMVYLQKENIIDESGMPKERFSAEFPKEGPSILRIQQVVRGDSAAYFCASSRTGGHEQFFGPGTRLTVL.

This clonotype was counted at least ten times. This chain joins TRBV7-2 and TRBJ1-2; TRBD1 might be the D (6 bases). The CDR3 consists of 14 residues. Germline values: CDR1 SGHTA, CDR2 FQGNSA. Trimming shortened V by 5 bases and J by 8 bases, and 18 bases separated the two germline ends. As DNA, the CDR3 is TGTGCCAGCAGCGGTCCTGGGGGGGCTGGAGGCTACACCTTC. Translating it yields CASSGPGGAGGYTF.

This clonotype was seen more than once but under ten times. A single base separates this from a much larger clone, so it may be a read error. J is TRBJ2-1 and V is TRBV7-3; a possible D gene is TRBD1 (5 bases). The assigned J gene may be wrong: the sequence end matches TRBJ2-7 better. Per germline, CDR1 SGHTA and CDR2 FQGTGA. The CDR3 runs 15 residues. CDR3 sequence (DNA): TGTGCCAGCAGCTTAAGCCCGGGTTGGGGCAATGAGCAGTACTTC. Amino acids: CASSLSPGWGNEQYF.

The chain joins TRBV4-3 to TRBJ1-2, with D unresolved. The CDR3 sequence is 14 residues long. The germline V gene has CDR1 LGHNA and CDR2 YSLEER. The V and J ends lost 1 base and 0 bases respectively, with 6 bases between them. Written as DNA, the CDR3 is TGCGCCAGCAGCCAAGTAGGTCCTAACTATGGCTACACCTTC. The encoded protein is CASSQVGPNYGYTF.

Turning to this clonotype: This may come from a read error, since a much larger clone is one base off. The chain carries TRBV20-1 and TRBJ2-1; D is unclear. CDR3 length: 13 residues. Germline CDR1 and CDR2: DFQATT and SNEGSKA (reference sequence). Here the CDR3 reads CSAKLINYNVQFF. For the CDR3, the DNA is TGCAGTGCTAAGCTTATAAACTACAATGTGCAGTTCTTC.

This clonotype was seen repeatedly, ten times or more. V usage is TRBV15 and J usage is TRBJ2-1; D tentatively reads TRBD1 or TRBD2 (5 bases each). The CDR3 consists of 13 residues. Trimming removed 5 bases from V and 13 bases from J, with 18 bases in between. Germline assignment: CDR1 LNHNV and CDR2 YYDKDF (reference sequence). This chain's CDR3 is CATSSGPLMRQFF. The CDR3 bases are TGTGCCACCAGCTCGGGACCACTAATGAGACAGTTCTTC.

There are many counts of this clonotype. The rearrangement uses TRBV20-1 and TRBJ1-6; D not resolved. Germline CDR1 is DFQATT and CDR2 is SNEGSKA (reference sequence). This CDR3 spans 14 amino acids. Deletions cut 0 bases from V and 7 bases from J, with 10 bases between. CDR3 DNA: TGCAGTGCTAGAGAGGCCGGTGGGAATTCACCCCTCCACTTT. Translation gives CSAREAGGNSPLHF.

The chain recombines TRBV4-1 with TRBJ1-3; D call uncertain. The V gene's germline CDR1 is MGHRA and CDR2 YSYEKL. V lost 0 bases and J 1 base, leaving 10 bases between the germline ends. This CDR3 contains 16 residues. CDR3 residues: CASSQDFGVSGNTIYF. The CDR3 DNA reads TGCGCCAGCAGCCAAGATTTCGGGGTTTCTGGAAACACCATATATTTT.